The 27 T cell receptor beta chains given below trace back to one sample, sequenced in a study of blood T cell repertoires in COVID-19. Generated by immunoSEQ multiplex PCR, the TCRdb table keeps only in-frame clones and is missing some. Here the sample spans roughly 150,000 clones, around four fifths being singletons. The sample consisted of peripheral blood. These receptors came from a human donor in a cohort sampled during active COVID-19.

The genes are TRBV7-9 and TRBJ1-1; the D gene is possibly TRBD1 (5 bases). Trimming left V 5 bases short and J 1 base short, with 14 bases between. The CDR3 extends over 15 amino acids. Germline V gene sequence: CDR1 SEHNR, CDR2 FQNEAQ (reference sequence). The CDR3 nucleotides are TGTGCCAGCAGCCCCCTTGGTCAGGGGAACACTGAAGCTTTCTTT. As protein: CASSPLGQGNTEAFF.

The CDR3 nucleotides are TGTGCCTGGAGTGTAGGAGGGGGCAGGGAGACCCAGTACTTC. Protein product: CAWSVGGGRETQYF. The chain employs TRBV30 and TRBJ2-5; a weak D match, TRBD1 (7 bases). The CDR3 is 14 residues long. Trimming left V 0 bases short and J 5 bases short, with 13 bases between. CDR1 is GTSNPN and CDR2 is SVGIG in the germline V gene (reference sequence).

The chain links TRBV27 to TRBJ2-3; 7 bases agree with TRBD2. This CDR3 has 13 residues. V was clipped by 6 bases and J by 6 bases; unmatched bases: 6. Germline lookup yields CDR1 MNHEY and CDR2 SMNVEV (reference sequence). The CDR3 DNA reads as TGTGCCAGCAGGTGGGAGGGCGGGGATACGCAGTATTTT. Protein: CASRWEGGDTQYF.

The chain uses TRBV11-3 and TRBJ1-5, with D maybe TRBD1 (5 bases). Trimming took 3 bases from V and 4 from J, leaving 13 bases between them. CDR1 is SGHNT and CDR2 is YENEEA in the germline V gene. The CDR3 runs to 15 residues. CDR3 DNA: TGTGCCAGCAGCTTTCTAGACAGCAAAAATCAGCCCCAGCATTTT. Translating gives CASSFLDSKNQPQHF.

The rearrangement uses TRBV12-3 or TRBV12-4 and TRBJ1-6; D unclear. V was cut by 8 bases and J by 4 bases, with 9 bases left in between. The length of the CDR3 is 13 residues. The CDR3 loop reads CASWASYNSPLHF. The DNA of the CDR3 is TGTGCCAGCTGGGCGTCGTATAATTCACCCCTCCACTTT.

CDR3 DNA sequence: TGTGCCAGCAGCTTATGGTCCCGCCGGGAGGAAAAACTGTTTTTT. Protein sequence: CASSLWSRREEKLFF. The J gene is TRBJ1-4, the V gene TRBV7-2, with D unresolved. This CDR3 has 15 amino acids. V was shortened by 2 bases and J by 8 bases, with 15 bases between the two germline ends. Germline V gives CDR1 SGHTA, CDR2 FQGNSA.

The J gene is TRBJ2-5, the V gene TRBV2; 8 nucleotides align to TRBD1. J gave up 5 bases and V 10 bases, and 15 bases lay outside the gene matches. The CDR3 sequence is 15 residues long. The germline V gene encodes CDR1 SNHLY and CDR2 FYNNEI. CDR3: CATTSRQGSGETQYF. The CDR3 DNA reads as TGTGCCACTACCTCCCGACAGGGGAGTGGGGAGACCCAGTACTTC.

The rearrangement joins TRBV27 to TRBJ1-5; no firm D call. Germline V gene lookup returns CDR1 MNHEY and CDR2 SMNVEV (reference sequence). This CDR3 region has 19 residues. Between the trimmed V and J ends, which lost 4 bases and 0 bases, there was a span of 22 bases. The DNA for the CDR3 is TGTGCCAGCAGTTCATCGCTGGTACGCGGAATGGATAGCAATCAGCCCCAGCATTTT. Translation gives CASSSSLVRGMDSNQPQHF.

Note on this clone: Other nucleotide sequences from this sample produce the same CDR3. The J gene is TRBJ2-2, the V gene TRBV24-1; D perhaps matches TRBD2 (5 bases). The CDR3 length is 13 residues. Trimming pared 3 bases from V and 5 bases from J, leaving 6 bases between. In germline, CDR1 is KGHDR, CDR2 SFDVKD. CDR3 region: CATSDRGTGELFF. The DNA for the CDR3 is TGTGCCACCAGTGATCGCGGGACCGGGGAGCTGTTTTTT.

V gene TRBV12-5 combines with J gene TRBJ2-7, with 10 positions matching TRBD1. The CDR3 totals 14 residues. Losses at the gene ends were 5 bases for V and 6 bases for J; bases not matched to a gene: 7. The V gene's germline CDR1 is LGHNT and CDR2 FRNRAP. CDR3 sequence reads: CASGAGQGSREQYF. CDR3 DNA sequence: TGTGCTAGTGGTGCGGGACAGGGGTCGCGCGAGCAGTACTTC.

V usage is TRBV9 and J usage is TRBJ2-2, with TRBD2 matching over 10 bases. CDR3 length: 17 residues. The trim removed 3 bases at V and 4 bases at J, leaving 9 bases unmatched. Germline V gives CDR1 SGDLS, CDR2 YYNGEE. The DNA for the CDR3 is TGTGCCAGCAGCGAACCTCAGAGCGGGAGGGCCACCGGGGAGCTGTTTTTT. Protein: CASSEPQSGRATGELFF.

The chain has TRBV10-2 and TRBJ2-7, with 7 bases fitting TRBD2. V was pared by 6 bases and J by 3 bases, with 11 bases of the junction left unmatched. Per germline, CDR1 WSHSY and CDR2 SAAADI. The CDR3 covers 15 residues. DNA for the CDR3: TGCGCCAGCAGGATGGGGGGGGGTTTGAACTACGAGCAGTACTTC. It yields the protein CASRMGGGLNYEQYF.

V usage is TRBV6-2 or TRBV6-3 and J usage is TRBJ2-3; D is perhaps TRBD2 (5 bases). Looked up from germline, CDR1 is MNHEY and CDR2 is SVGEGT. Trimming removed 1 base at V and 2 bases at J, with 10 bases between. CDR3 length: 15 residues. The CDR3 loop is CASSYWASLTDTQYF. DNA of the CDR3: TGTGCCAGCAGTTACTGGGCTAGCCTCACAGATACGCAGTATTTT.

Only one count was recorded for this clone. CDR3 sequence reads: CASSQALLREEQYF. The CDR3 DNA is TGCGCCAGCAGCCAAGCTTTGTTGAGAGAAGAGCAGTACTTC. The V and J genes are TRBV4-3 and TRBJ2-7; D gene uncertain. The CDR3 consists of 14 residues. Germline V gene sequence: CDR1 LGHNA, CDR2 YSLEER. Deletions cut 1 base from V and 7 bases from J, with 14 bases between.

The chain combines TRBV19 with TRBJ1-2; D remains ambiguous. V shed 9 bases and J shed 7 bases, with 21 bases lying between them. This CDR3 comprises 14 residues. Germline V gene lookup returns CDR1 LNHDA and CDR2 SQIVND (reference sequence). CDR3 nucleotide sequence: TGTGCCAGCACGAAGGCCGGGGTCTCCTCTGGCTACACCTTC. Protein sequence: CASTKAGVSSGYTF. The full variable domain, with the rest looked up from reference TRBV19 and TRBJ1-2, is DGGITQSPKYLFRKEGQNVTLSCEQNLNHDAMYWYRQDPGQGLRLIYYSQIVNDFQKGDIAEGYSVSREKKESFPLTVTSAQKNPTAFYLCASTKAGVSSGYTFGSGTRLTVV.

The chain combines TRBV7-9 with TRBJ1-5; weak D call: TRBD1 (5 bases). V lost 5 bases and J lost 7, with 15 bases in between. CDR3 length equals 14 residues. Germline V gene lookup returns CDR1 SEHNR and CDR2 FQNEAQ (reference sequence). The CDR3 nucleotides read TGTGCCAGCAGCCGGGAGGGGCCAGGGCAGCCCCAGCATTTT. It codes for CASSREGPGQPQHF.

The rearrangement links TRBV18 to TRBJ1-5, with D possibly being TRBD1 (6 bases). With 6 bases removed from V and 0 bases from J, the gap between germline ends came to 9 bases. This CDR3 is built from 14 residues. Looked up from germline, CDR1 is KGHSH and CDR2 is LQKENI. CDR3 loop: CASSQGISNQPQHF. CDR3 nucleotide sequence: TGTGCCAGCTCCCAGGGGATTAGCAATCAGCCCCAGCATTTT. Full variable domain (missing parts from reference TRBV18 and TRBJ1-5): NAGVMQNPRHLVRRRGQEARLRCSPMKGHSHVYWYRQLPEEGLKFMVYLQKENIIDESGMPKERFSAEFPKEGPSILRIQQVVRGDSAAYFCASSQGISNQPQHFGDGTRLSIL.

The rearrangement joins TRBV30 to TRBJ2-7; 9 positions match TRBD1. This CDR3 region has 14 residues. After removal of 2 bases from V and 7 bases from J, the junction contained 9 bases not matched to a gene. Germline V gene lookup returns CDR1 GTSNPN and CDR2 SVGIG (reference sequence). Here the CDR3 reads CAWSPLRQGGEQYF. CDR3 nucleotides: TGTGCCTGGAGTCCTCTACGACAGGGGGGGGAGCAGTACTTC.

V and J are TRBV19 and TRBJ1-6, with a weak D call TRBD1 (6 bases). This CDR3 contains 14 residues. V lost 5 bases and J 7 bases, leaving 12 bases between the germline ends. Per the germline V gene, CDR1 is LNHDA and CDR2 is SQIVND (reference sequence). The CDR3 DNA sequence: TGTGCCAGTAGTTCTGGACAGACGAATTCACCCCTCCACTTT. Translating gives CASSSGQTNSPLHF.

This chain links TRBV6-1 with TRBJ1-5; tentatively, D is TRBD1 (5 bases). V lost 2 bases, J lost 5 bases, and 10 bases lay in between. Germline CDR1 and CDR2: MNHNS and SASEGT. The CDR3 has 14 amino acids. The CDR3 loop reads CASSEWRGDQPQHF. The CDR3 DNA reads as TGTGCCAGCAGTGAATGGAGGGGAGATCAGCCCCAGCATTTT.

J is TRBJ1-1 and V is TRBV20-1; no definite D call. The germline V gene encodes CDR1 DFQATT and CDR2 SNEGSKA (reference sequence). The CDR3 is 11 amino acids. The ends were cut back, 3 bases at V and 6 bases at J, with 8 bases in the middle. CDR3 sequence (DNA): TGCAGTGCTAGGTACATCGCTGAAGCTTTCTTT. Amino acids: CSARYIAEAFF.

The CDR3 sequence: CATSDQQGKVGTEAFF. CDR3 sequence (DNA): TGTGCCACCAGTGATCAACAGGGGAAGGTCGGCACTGAAGCTTTCTTT. The genes are TRBV24-1 and TRBJ1-1; 7 bases match TRBD1. The CDR3 has 16 residues. V was clipped by 3 bases and J by 4 bases; unmatched bases: 10. The germline CDR1 and CDR2 sequences are KGHDR and SFDVKD.

The table lists this clone with a count of one. V is TRBV7-6 and J is TRBJ2-3; D call uncertain. V was shortened by 5 bases and J by 4 bases, with 13 bases between the two germline ends. The germline V gene encodes CDR1 SGHVS and CDR2 FNYEAQ. The CDR3 runs to 14 residues. CDR3 protein: CASSTTNSADTQYF. Written as DNA, the CDR3 is TGTGCCAGCAGCACTACAAACTCGGCAGATACGCAGTATTTT.

The V and J genes are TRBV7-9 and TRBJ1-3, with D unresolved. V was shortened by 1 base and J by 4 bases, with 11 bases between the two germline ends. This CDR3 is built from 15 residues. The germline CDR1 and CDR2 sequences are SEHNR and FQNEAQ (reference sequence). CDR3 nucleotide sequence: TGTGCCAGCAGCTTAGGGTCCCAGGCAGGAAACACCATATATTTT. Amino acids: CASSLGSQAGNTIYF.

This sequence joins TRBV10-3 and TRBJ1-1; TRBD1 matches at 10 bases. Germline values: CDR1 ENHRY, CDR2 SYGVKD. The CDR3 sequence is 16 residues long. V was pared by 6 bases and J by 5 bases, with 12 bases of the junction left unmatched. Here the CDR3 reads CAISRRDRGRSTEAFF. In DNA, the CDR3 is TGTGCCATCAGCCGAAGGGACAGGGGAAGGAGTACTGAAGCTTTCTTT.

This chain connects TRBV3-1 (or the pseudogene TRBV3-2) to TRBJ1-4; D is perhaps TRBD1 (6 bases). Trimming cost V 1 base and J 16 bases, with 16 bases left between them. The CDR3 is 13 residues long. Germline-derived CDR1 and CDR2 are LGHDT and YNNKEL (reference sequence). The chain's CDR3 is CASSQVGRGGPFF. The CDR3 DNA sequence: TGTGCCAGCAGCCAAGTGGGCAGGGGTGGTCCGTTTTTT.

This chain links TRBV1 with TRBJ2-5; TRBD2, the table's D call, was not compared with the DNA. TRBV1 is termed a pseudogene. The CDR3 is 17 amino acids. CDR3 bases: TGCACCAGCAGCCAAGAGGGTGGCGGGAAGGGCCAAGAGACCCAGTACTTC. Encoded protein: CTSSQEGGGKGQETQYF.